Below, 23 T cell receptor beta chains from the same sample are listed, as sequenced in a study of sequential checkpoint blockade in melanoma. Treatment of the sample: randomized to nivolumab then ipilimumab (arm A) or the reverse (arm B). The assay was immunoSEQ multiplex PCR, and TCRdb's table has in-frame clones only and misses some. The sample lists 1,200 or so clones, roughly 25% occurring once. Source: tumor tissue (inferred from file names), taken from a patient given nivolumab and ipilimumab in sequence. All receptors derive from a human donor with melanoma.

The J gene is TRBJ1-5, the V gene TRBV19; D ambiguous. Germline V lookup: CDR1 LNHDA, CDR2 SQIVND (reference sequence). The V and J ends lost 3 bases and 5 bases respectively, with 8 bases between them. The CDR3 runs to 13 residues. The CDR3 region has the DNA TGTGCCAGTAGTATGTCGGGGTATCAGCCCCAGCATTTT. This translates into CASSMSGYQPQHF.

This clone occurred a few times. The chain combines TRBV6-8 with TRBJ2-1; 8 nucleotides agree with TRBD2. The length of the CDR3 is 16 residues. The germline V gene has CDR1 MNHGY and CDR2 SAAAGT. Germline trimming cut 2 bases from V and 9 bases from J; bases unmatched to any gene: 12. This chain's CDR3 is CASSYTPGGLFGEQFF. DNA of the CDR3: TGTGCCAGCAGTTACACCCCGGGAGGGCTCTTCGGTGAGCAGTTCTTC.

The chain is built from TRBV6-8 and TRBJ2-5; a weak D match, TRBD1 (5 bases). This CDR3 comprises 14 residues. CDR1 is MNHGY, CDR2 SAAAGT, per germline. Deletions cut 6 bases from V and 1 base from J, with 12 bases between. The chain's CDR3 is CASRSTGAQETQYF. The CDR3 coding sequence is TGTGCCAGCAGATCAACTGGGGCCCAAGAGACCCAGTACTTC.

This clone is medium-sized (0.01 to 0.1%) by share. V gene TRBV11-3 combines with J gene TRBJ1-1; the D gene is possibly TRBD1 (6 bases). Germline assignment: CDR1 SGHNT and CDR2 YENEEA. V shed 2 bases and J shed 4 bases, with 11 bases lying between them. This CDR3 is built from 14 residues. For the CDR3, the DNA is TGTGCCAGCAGCTTATTCAGGGGCGCCACTGAAGCTTTCTTT. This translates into CASSLFRGATEAFF.

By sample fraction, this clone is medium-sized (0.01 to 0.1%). The CDR3 sequence is CASSQRLGLPESGELFF. The CDR3 DNA follows: TGCGCCAGCAGCCAGAGATTGGGACTACCAGAATCCGGGGAGCTGTTTTTT. The chain recombines TRBV4-1 with TRBJ2-2; 7 positions agree with TRBD2. The CDR3 is 17 amino acids. V trimming: 3 bases; J trimming: 6 bases; junction bases outside the gene matches: 13. Germline lookup yields CDR1 MGHRA and CDR2 YSYEKL.

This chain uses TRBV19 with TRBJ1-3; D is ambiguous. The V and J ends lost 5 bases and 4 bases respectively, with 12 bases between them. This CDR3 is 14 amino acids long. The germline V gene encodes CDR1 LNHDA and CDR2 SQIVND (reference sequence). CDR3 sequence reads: CASSPTRTGNTIYF. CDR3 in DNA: TGTGCCAGTAGTCCGACACGAACGGGAAACACCATATATTTT.

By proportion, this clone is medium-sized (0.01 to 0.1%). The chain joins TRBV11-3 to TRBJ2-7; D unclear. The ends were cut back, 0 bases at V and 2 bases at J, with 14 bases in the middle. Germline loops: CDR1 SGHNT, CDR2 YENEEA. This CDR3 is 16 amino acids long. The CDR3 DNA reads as TGTGCCAGCAGCTTAGATGTGTTCCCACCAACCTACGAGCAGTACTTC. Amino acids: CASSLDVFPPTYEQYF.

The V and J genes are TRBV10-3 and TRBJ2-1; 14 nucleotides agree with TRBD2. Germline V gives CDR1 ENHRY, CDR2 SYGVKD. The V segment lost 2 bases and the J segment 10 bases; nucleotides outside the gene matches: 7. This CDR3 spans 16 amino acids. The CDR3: CAISEPTSGRANEQFF. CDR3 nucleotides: TGTGCCATCAGTGAGCCGACTAGCGGGAGGGCCAACGAGCAGTTCTTC.

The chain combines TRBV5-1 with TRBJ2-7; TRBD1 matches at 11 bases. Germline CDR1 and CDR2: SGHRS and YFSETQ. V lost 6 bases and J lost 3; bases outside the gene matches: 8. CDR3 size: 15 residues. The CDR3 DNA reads TGCGCCAGCAACTTCCTCGGGACAGGGGGCTACGAGCAGTACTTC. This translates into CASNFLGTGGYEQYF.

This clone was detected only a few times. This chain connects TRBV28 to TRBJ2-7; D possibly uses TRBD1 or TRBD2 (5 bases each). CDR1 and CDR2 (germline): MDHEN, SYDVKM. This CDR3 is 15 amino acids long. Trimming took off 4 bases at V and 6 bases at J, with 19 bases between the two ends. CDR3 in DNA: TGTGCCAGCAGTTCGTCCGGGACGGCTCTTACCGAGCAGTACTTC. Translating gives CASSSSGTALTEQYF.

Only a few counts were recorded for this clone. The CDR3 sequence is CASSRPRGLNYGYTF. CDR3 nucleotide sequence: TGTGCCAGCAGTCGCCCCAGAGGGCTTAACTATGGCTACACCTTC. This chain joins TRBV28 and TRBJ1-2; D not resolved. This CDR3 has 15 residues. Germline values: CDR1 MDHEN, CDR2 SYDVKM. V dropped 5 bases and J dropped 1 base, with 14 bases sitting between them.

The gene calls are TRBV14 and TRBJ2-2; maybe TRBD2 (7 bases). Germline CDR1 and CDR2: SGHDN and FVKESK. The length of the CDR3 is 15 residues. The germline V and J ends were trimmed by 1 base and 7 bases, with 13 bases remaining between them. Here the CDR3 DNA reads TGTGCCAGCAGCCAAGTTGCGGGGGCGTTCGGGGAGCTGTTTTTT. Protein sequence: CASSQVAGAFGELFF.

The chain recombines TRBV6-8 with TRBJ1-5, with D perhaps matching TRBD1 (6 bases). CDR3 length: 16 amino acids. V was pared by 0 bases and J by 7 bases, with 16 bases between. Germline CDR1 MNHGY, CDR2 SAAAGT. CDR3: CASSYSSTGEGQPQHF. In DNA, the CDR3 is TGTGCCAGCAGTTACTCCTCGACAGGCGAAGGACAGCCCCAGCATTTT.

CDR3 residues: CASGLPLPMGTRSYNEQFF. The DNA of the CDR3 is TGTGCTAGTGGTTTGCCGCTACCCATGGGGACTAGATCCTACAATGAGCAGTTCTTC. The rearrangement uses TRBV12-5 and TRBJ2-1; TRBD2 agrees at 8 bases. The CDR3 extends over 19 amino acids. The germline CDR1 and CDR2 sequences are LGHNT and FRNRAP. V lost 2 bases to trimming and J lost 1 base; unmatched junction nucleotides: 13.

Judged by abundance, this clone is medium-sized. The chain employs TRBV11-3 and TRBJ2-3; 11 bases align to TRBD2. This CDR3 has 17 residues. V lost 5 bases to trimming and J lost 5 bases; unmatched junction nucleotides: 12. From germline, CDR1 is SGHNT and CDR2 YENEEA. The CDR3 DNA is TGTGCCAGCAGCGCCGCTAGCGGGAGGCCAGGAGGAGATACGCAGTATTTT. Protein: CASSAASGRPGGDTQYF.

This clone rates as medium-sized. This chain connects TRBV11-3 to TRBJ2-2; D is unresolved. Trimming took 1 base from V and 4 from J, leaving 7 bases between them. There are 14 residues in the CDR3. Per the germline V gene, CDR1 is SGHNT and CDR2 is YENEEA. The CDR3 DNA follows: TGTGCCAGCAGCTTAGGGACGGGCACCGGGGAGCTGTTTTTT. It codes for CASSLGTGTGELFF.

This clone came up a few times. CDR3 amino acids: CASSGGDKNIQYF. The CDR3 coding sequence is TGTGCCTCCTCGGGAGGGGACAAAAACATTCAGTACTTC. The rearrangement uses TRBV7-1 and TRBJ2-4, with 8 bases identical to TRBD2. TRBV7-1 is marked as an open reading frame, function uncertain. V trimming: 11 bases; J trimming: 3 bases; junction bases outside the gene matches: 6. CDR3 length: 13 residues.

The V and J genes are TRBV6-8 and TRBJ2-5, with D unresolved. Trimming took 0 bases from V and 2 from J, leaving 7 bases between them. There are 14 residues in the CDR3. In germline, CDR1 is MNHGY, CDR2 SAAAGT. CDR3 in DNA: TGTGCCAGCAGTTACTCGGTAGGGCAAGAGACCCAGTACTTC. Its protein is CASSYSVGQETQYF.

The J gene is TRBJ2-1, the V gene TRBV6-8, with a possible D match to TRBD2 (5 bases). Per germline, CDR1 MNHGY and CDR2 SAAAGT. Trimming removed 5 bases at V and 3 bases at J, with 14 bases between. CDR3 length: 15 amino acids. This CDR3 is CASSDGTSIYNEQFF. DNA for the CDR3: TGTGCCAGCAGTGACGGCACTAGTATCTACAATGAGCAGTTCTTC.

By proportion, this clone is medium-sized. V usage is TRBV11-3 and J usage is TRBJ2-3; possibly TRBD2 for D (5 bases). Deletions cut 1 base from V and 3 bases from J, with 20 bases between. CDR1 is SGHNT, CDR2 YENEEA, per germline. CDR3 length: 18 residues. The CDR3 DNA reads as TGTGCCAGCAGCTTAGGTGGCCGAGGCGGGCAGAGAACAGATACGCAGTATTTT. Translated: CASSLGGRGGQRTDTQYF.

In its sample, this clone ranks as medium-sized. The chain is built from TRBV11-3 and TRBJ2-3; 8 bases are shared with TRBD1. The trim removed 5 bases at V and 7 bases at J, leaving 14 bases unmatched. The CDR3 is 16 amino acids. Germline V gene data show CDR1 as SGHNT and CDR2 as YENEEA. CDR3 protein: CASSAFRQGKGHTQYF. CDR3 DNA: TGTGCCAGCAGCGCATTTAGACAGGGGAAAGGTCATACGCAGTATTTT. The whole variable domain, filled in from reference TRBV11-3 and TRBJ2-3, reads EAGVVQSPRYKIIEKKQPVAFWCNPISGHNTLYWYLQNLGQGPELLIRYENEEAVDDSQLPKDRFSAERLKGVDSTLKIQPAELGDSAVYLCASSAFRQGKGHTQYFGPGTRLTVL.

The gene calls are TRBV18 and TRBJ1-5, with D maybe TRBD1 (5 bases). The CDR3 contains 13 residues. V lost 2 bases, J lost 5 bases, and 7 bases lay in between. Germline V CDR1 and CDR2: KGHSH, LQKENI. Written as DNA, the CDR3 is TGTGCCAGCTCACCAGGGGGGTATCAGCCCCAGCATTTT. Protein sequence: CASSPGGYQPQHF. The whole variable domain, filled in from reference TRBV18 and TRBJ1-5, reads NAGVMQNPRHLVRRRGQEARLRCSPMKGHSHVYWYRQLPEEGLKFMVYLQKENIIDESGMPKERFSAEFPKEGPSILRIQQVVRGDSAAYFCASSPGGYQPQHFGDGTRLSIL.

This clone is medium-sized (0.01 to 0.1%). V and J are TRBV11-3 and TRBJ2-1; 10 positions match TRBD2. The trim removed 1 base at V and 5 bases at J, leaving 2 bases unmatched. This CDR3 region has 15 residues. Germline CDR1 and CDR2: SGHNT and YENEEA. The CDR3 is CASSLGLAGDNEQFF. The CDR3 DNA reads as TGTGCCAGCAGCTTAGGACTAGCGGGCGACAATGAGCAGTTCTTC.